The T cell receptor beta chain under discussion was sequenced for a study of radiation and T cells in renal cell carcinoma. The study's findings and limits: Baseline intratumoral clonotype presence is unknown without pretreatment biopsies. In blood, top tumor clones expanded by 2 weeks, shrinking by 4.

Germline V gene lookup returns CDR1 SGHRS and CDR2 YFSETQ. This CDR3 is built from 15 residues. V trimming: 1 base; J trimming: 5 bases; junction bases outside the gene matches: 4. Treatment of the sample: 15 Gy SBRT to primary tumor, nephrectomy 4 weeks later. Nephrectomy followed 15 Gy stereotactic body radiation by 4 weeks. In the case of this clone: The antigen remains unidentified.

TCRdb's table, derived via immunoSEQ multiplex PCR, lists solely in-frame clones and lacks some. This table holds more than 15,000 clones, under 55% found once. This TCR came from a man aged 50 or older with renal cell carcinoma. The chain combines TRBV5-1 with TRBJ2-1; 9 bases are shared with TRBD2. The sample was tumor tissue, taken from a patient whose treatment included radiotherapy and nephrectomy. CDR3 sequence: CASSLSLAGNNEQFF. The CDR3 DNA reads as TGCGCCAGCAGCTTGAGTCTAGCGGGAAACAATGAGCAGTTCTTC.